This is a list of T cell receptor beta chains from one sample in a study of blood T cell repertoires in COVID-19. Generated by immunoSEQ multiplex PCR, the TCRdb table keeps only in-frame clones and is missing some. The sample records approximately 390,000 clones, around 87% being singletons. The sample taken for sequencing was PBMCs or T cells enriched from blood (not recorded which). The receptors were sampled from a woman aged 50 to 60 who had recovered from COVID-19. The CDR3 runs from the conserved cysteine through the conserved F or W. A D gene is named only where the DNA matches it firmly. The size entry is marked missing in some rows and otherwise reads once, few, many or a size class.

TRBV29-1,13,TRBJ2-2,-,-,TGCAGCGTCCCCAGGGGTAACACCGGGGAGCTGTTTTTT,CSVPRGNTGELFF
TRBV7-9,13,TRBJ2-3,-,-,TGTGCCAGCGGCCCCGCTAGCACAGATACGCAGTATTTT,CASGPASTDTQYF
TRBV29-1,13,TRBJ1-5,TRBD1,few,TGCAGCGTTGGGGGCCGGGACAGGCAGCCCCAGCATTTT,CSVGGRDRQPQHF
TRBV4-2,18,TRBJ1-2,TRBD1,-,TGTGCCAGCAGCCAAGAGGTACCTGACAGGGGGATCCCCTATGGCTACACCTTC,CASSQEVPDRGIPYGYTF
TRBV12-3/TRBV12-4,13,TRBJ2-1,TRBD1,-,TGTGCCAGCAGGATACAGGGGAACAATGAGCAGTTCTTC,CASRIQGNNEQFF
TRBV13,12,TRBJ1-5,-,-,TGTGCCAGCAGCTTAGGCGGGCAGCCCCAGCATTTT,CASSLGGQPQHF
TRBV3-1/TRBV3-2,14,TRBJ1-2,-,-,TGTGCCAGCAGCCACCGGGGGGATAGCTATGGCTACACCTTC,CASSHRGDSYGYTF
TRBV7-2,14,TRBJ1-2,TRBD1,-,TGTGCCACCTTGATGTCACAGGGGTATTTCGGCTACACCTTC,CATLMSQGYFGYTF
TRBV2,17,TRBJ2-4,TRBD1,-,TGTGCCAGCAGTAAACAGGGGGCGCAAATAGCCAAAAACATTCAGTACTTC,CASSKQGAQIAKNIQYF
TRBV9,15,TRBJ1-4,-,-,TGTGCCAGCAGCGTAGGTGGGGGCGCGGGCGAAAAACTGTTTTTT,CASSVGGGAGEKLFF
TRBV19,19,TRBJ1-2,-,-,TGTGCCAGTAGCTTGATCCGGGGCAGGGGAGAAGGGATCGTCTATGGCTACACCTTC,CASSLIRGRGEGIVYGYTF
TRBV27,13,TRBJ2-7,TRBD2,-,TGTGCCACCGGCGGGGGGGCAGCGTACGAGCAGTACTTC,CATGGGAAYEQYF
TRBV7-9,15,TRBJ1-2,-,-,TGTGCCAGCAGCTTGGCTTCAGTACAGAGCTATGGCTACACCTTC,CASSLASVQSYGYTF
TRBV15,17,TRBJ2-1,-,-,TGTGCCACCAGCAGAGATAAGTGGGGCCTCTCCTACAATGAGCAGTTCTTC,CATSRDKWGLSYNEQFF
TRBV19,15,TRBJ1-2,-,-,TGTGCCAGTAGTATTCCCTGGACAGACCTATGGGGCTACACCTTC,CASSIPWTDLWGYTF
TRBV9,14,TRBJ2-7,TRBD2,-,TGTGCCAGCAGCGAGGGGACTAGCGAGTACGAGCAGTACTTC,CASSEGTSEYEQYF
TRBV29-1,15,TRBJ2-3,-,-,TGCAGCGTCAAGATATCAACAGGGGGAGGGGATACGCAGTATTTT,CSVKISTGGGDTQYF
TRBV27,13,TRBJ1-1,TRBD1,-,TGTGCCAGCAGTTTACCAGGGGGCTATGAAGCTTTCTTT,CASSLPGGYEAFF
TRBV7-8,14,TRBJ2-1,TRBD2,-,TGTGCCAGCAGCTTGAATAGCGGGGTGCCCGGGGGGTTCTTC,CASSLNSGVPGGFF
TRBV7-9,16,TRBJ2-7,-,few,TGTGCCAGCAGCCAAAGCGTTGGCGTATTTAACTACGAGCAGTACTTC,CASSQSVGVFNYEQYF
TRBV11-1,13,TRBJ1-2,TRBD1,-,TGTGCCAGCAGCCCCCGAGACAGGGAGAGCTACACCTTC,CASSPRDRESYTF
TRBV7-6,15,TRBJ1-5,TRBD1,-,TGTGCCAGCAGCTCTCACAGGGGCGTCAATCAGCCCCAGCATTTT,CASSSHRGVNQPQHF
TRBV3-1/TRBV3-2,16,TRBJ2-2,TRBD2,-,TGTGCCAGCAGGGTCACTAGCGGGGGGTCAACCGGGGAGCTGTTTTTT,CASRVTSGGSTGELFF
TRBV5-5,16,TRBJ2-2,TRBD1,-,TGTGCCAGCAGCTACGGGACAGGGTTCGACACCGGGGAGCTGTTTTTT,CASSYGTGFDTGELFF
TRBV28,13,TRBJ1-2,-,-,TGTGCCAGCACCCCACAGCCTAACTATGGCTACACCTTC,CASTPQPNYGYTF
TRBV20-1,13,TRBJ1-1,TRBD1,-,TGCAGTGCTAGTTCAGGGGGAAGCACTGAAGCTTTCTTT,CSASSGGSTEAFF
TRBV5-4,13,TRBJ2-2,-,few,TGTGCCGGTCAGGTCCCCGACACCGGGGAGCTGTTTTTT,CAGQVPDTGELFF
TRBV7-3,17,TRBJ1-2,-,-,TGTGCCAGCAGCTCAACGAAGATTAGGGGGGGTAACTATGGCTACACCTTC,CASSSTKIRGGNYGYTF
TRBV4-1,15,TRBJ1-1,-,once,TGCGCCAGCAGCCAAGTCGCGGGAGGAAGGACTGAAGCTTTCTTT,CASSQVAGGRTEAFF
TRBV3-1/TRBV3-2,12,TRBJ1-1,TRBD1,-,TGTGCCAGCAGCCAGACAGGGGCTGAAGCTTTCTTT,CASSQTGAEAFF
TRBV25-1,14,TRBJ2-7,TRBD1,-,TGTGCCAGCAGTAGTACAGGGGGCTTTTACGAGCAGTACTTC,CASSSTGGFYEQYF
TRBV2,16,TRBJ1-6,TRBD1,-,TGTGCCAGCAGTCCAGGGGGGCGGTCCCATAATTCACCCCTCCACTTT,CASSPGGRSHNSPLHF